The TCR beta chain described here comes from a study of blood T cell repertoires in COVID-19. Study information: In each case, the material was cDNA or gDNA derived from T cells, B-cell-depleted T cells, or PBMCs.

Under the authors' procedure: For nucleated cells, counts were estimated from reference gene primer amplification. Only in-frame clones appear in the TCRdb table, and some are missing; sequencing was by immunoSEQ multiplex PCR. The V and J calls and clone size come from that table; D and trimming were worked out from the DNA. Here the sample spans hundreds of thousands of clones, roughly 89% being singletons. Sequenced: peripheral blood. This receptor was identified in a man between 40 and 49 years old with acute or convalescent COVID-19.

The CDR3 DNA follows: TGTGCCACTTCAGTGCAGGGGAATCAGCCCCAGCATTTT. It yields the protein CATSVQGNQPQHF. The chain is built from TRBV19 and TRBJ1-5; a possible D gene is TRBD1 (6 bases). Germline V gene lookup returns CDR1 LNHDA and CDR2 SQIVND (reference sequence). Trimming removed 10 bases from V and 4 bases from J, with 14 bases in between. The CDR3 is 13 amino acids. The full variable domain, completed using reference TRBV19 and TRBJ1-5, is DGGITQSPKYLFRKEGQNVTLSCEQNLNHDAMYWYRQDPGQGLRLIYYSQIVNDFQKGDIAEGYSVSREKKESFPLTVTSAQKNPTAFYLCATSVQGNQPQHFGDGTRLSIL.